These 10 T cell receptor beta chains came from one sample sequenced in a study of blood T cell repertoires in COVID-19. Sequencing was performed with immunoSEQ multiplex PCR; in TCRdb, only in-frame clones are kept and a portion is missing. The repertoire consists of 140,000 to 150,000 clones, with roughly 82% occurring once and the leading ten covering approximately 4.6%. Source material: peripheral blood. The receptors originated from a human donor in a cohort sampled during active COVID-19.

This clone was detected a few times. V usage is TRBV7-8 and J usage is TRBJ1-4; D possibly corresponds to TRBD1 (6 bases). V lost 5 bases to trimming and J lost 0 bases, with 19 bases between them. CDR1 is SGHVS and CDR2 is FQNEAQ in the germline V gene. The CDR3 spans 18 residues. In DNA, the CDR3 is TGTGCCAGCAGCCCGAGGTGGGCGAGACAGGCAACTAATGAAAAACTGTTTTTT. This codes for CASSPRWARQATNEKLFF.

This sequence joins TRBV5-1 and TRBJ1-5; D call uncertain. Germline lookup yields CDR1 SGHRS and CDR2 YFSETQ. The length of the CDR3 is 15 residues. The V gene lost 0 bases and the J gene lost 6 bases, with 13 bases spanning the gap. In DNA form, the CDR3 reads TGCGCCAGCAGCTTGGAATCCGGAAGGAGTCAGCCCCAGCATTTT. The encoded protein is CASSLESGRSQPQHF.

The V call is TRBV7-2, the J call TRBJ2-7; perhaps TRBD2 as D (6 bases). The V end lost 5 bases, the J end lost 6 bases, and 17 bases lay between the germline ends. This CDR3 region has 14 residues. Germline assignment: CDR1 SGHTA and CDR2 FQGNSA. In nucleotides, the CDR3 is TGTGCCAGCAGCCAGCCCCTGGATAGCGGCGAGCAGTACTTC. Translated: CASSQPLDSGEQYF.

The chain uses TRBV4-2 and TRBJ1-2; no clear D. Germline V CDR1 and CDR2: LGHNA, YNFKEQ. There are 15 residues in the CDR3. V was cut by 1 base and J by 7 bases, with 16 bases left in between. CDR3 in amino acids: CASSQVEIGEFGYTF. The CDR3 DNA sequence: TGTGCCAGCAGCCAAGTAGAAATTGGGGAGTTTGGCTACACCTTC.

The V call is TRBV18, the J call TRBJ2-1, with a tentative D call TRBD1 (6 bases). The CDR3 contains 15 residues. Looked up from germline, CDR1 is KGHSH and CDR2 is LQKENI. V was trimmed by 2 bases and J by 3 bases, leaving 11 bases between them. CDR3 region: CASSPLQGLYNEQFF. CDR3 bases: TGTGCCAGCTCACCATTGCAGGGGCTCTACAATGAGCAGTTCTTC.

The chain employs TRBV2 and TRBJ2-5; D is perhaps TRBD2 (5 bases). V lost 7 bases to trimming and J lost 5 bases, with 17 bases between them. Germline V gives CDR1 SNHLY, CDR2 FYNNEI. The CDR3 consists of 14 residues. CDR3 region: CASKKTAGGETQYF. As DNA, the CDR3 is TGTGCCAGCAAGAAAACGGCGGGTGGGGAGACCCAGTACTTC.

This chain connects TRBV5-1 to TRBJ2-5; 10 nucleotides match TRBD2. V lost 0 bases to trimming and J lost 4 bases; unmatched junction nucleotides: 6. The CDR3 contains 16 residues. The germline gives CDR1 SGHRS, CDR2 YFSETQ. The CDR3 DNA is TGCGCCAGCAGCTTGGCCGGAGCGGGAGGGGGAGAGACCCAGTACTTC. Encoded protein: CASSLAGAGGGETQYF.

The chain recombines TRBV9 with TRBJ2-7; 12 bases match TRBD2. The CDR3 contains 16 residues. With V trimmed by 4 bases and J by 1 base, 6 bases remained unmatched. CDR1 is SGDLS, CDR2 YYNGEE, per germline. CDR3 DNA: TGTGCCAGCAGCCCGCCGGGACTAGCGGGTTCCTACGAGCAGTACTTC. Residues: CASSPPGLAGSYEQYF. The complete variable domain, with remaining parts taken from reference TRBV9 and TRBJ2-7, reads DSGVTQTPKHLITATGQRVTLRCSPRSGDLSVYWYQQSLDQGLQFLIQYYNGEERAKGNILERFSAQQFPDLHSELNLSSLELGDSALYFCASSPPGLAGSYEQYFGPGTRLTVT.

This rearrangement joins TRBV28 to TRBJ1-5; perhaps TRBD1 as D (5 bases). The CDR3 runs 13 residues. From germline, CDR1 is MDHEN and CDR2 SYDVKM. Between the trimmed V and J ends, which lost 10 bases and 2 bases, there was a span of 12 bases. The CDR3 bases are TGTGCCAACGGGGGTTTTGGCAATCAGCCCCAGCATTTT. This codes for CANGGFGNQPQHF.

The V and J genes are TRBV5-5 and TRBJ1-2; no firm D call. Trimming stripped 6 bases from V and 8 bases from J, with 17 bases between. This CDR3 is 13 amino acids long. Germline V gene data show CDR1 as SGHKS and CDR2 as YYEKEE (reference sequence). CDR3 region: CASTLEQRGGYTF. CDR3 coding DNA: TGTGCCAGCACCCTGGAGCAGAGAGGGGGCTACACCTTC.